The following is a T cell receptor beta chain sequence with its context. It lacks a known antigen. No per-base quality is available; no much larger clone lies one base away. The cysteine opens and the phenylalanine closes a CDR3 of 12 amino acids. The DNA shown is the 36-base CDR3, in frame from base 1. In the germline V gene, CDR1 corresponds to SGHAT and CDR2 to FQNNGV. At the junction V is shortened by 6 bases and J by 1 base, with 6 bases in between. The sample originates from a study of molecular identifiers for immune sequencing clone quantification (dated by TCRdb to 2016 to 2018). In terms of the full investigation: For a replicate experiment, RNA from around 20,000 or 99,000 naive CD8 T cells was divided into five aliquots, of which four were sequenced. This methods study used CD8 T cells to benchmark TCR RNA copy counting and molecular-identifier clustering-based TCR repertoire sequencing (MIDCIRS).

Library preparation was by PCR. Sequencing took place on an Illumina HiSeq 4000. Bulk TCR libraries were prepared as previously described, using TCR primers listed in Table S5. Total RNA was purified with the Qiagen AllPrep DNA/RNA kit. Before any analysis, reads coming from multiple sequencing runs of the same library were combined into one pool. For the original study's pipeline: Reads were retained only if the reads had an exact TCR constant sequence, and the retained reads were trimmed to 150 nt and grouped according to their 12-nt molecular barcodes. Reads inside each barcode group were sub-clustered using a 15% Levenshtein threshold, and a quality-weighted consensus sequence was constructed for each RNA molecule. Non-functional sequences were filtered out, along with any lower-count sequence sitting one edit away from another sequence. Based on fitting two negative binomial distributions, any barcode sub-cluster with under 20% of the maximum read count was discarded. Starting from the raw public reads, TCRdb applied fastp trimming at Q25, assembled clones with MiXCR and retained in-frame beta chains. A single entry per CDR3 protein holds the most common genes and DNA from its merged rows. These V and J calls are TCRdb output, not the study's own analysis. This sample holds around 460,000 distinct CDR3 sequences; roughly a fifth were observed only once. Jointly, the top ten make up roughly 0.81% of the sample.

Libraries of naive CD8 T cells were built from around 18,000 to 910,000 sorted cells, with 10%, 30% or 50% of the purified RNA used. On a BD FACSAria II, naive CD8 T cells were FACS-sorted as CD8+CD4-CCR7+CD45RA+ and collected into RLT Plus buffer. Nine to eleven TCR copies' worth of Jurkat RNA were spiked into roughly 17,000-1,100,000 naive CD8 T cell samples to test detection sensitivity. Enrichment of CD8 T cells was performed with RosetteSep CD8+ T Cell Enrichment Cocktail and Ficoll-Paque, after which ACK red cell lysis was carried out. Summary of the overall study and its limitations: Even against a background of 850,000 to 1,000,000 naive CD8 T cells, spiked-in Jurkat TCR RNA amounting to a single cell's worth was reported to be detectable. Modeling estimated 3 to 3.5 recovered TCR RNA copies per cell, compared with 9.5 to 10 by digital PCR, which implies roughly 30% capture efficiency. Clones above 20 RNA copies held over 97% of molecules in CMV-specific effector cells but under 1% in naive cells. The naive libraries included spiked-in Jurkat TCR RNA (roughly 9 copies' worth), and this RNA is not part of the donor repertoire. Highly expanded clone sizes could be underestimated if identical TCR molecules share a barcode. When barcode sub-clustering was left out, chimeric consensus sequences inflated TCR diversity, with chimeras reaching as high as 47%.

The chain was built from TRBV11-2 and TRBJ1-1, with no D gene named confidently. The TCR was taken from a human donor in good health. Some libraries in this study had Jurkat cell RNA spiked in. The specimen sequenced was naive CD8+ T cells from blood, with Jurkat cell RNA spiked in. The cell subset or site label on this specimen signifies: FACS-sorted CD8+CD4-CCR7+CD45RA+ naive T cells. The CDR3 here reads CASRHGNTEAFF. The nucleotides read TGTGCCAGCAGACACGGGAACACTGAAGCTTTCTTT.